This T cell receptor (beta chain) was sequenced in a study of blood T cell repertoires in COVID-19. Study information: Some COVID-19 samples were acute and others convalescent; all came from the United States, Italy and Spain.

CDR3 length: 15 residues. Germline trimming cut 6 bases from V and 3 bases from J; bases unmatched to any gene: 9. Germline-derived CDR1 and CDR2 are KGHSH and LQKENI. The table came from immunoSEQ multiplex PCR; TCRdb's copy has only in-frame clones and leaves some out. The sample shows about 120,000 clones, 65% to 90% of them seen only once. This TCR was recovered from a woman aged 80 or over with acute or convalescent COVID-19. V is TRBV18 and J is TRBJ2-5, with TRBD2 matching over 8 bases. The material sequenced was peripheral blood. The CDR3 loop reads CASSPPGLDKETQYF. The CDR3 bases are TGTGCCAGCTCTCCTCCGGGACTAGATAAAGAGACCCAGTACTTC.